Only one count was recorded for the clone carrying this T cell receptor beta chain. Its cognate antigen is unknown. Trimming removed 4 bases from V and 4 bases from J; junction bases left unmatched: 2. The CDR3 consists of 15 residues. Germline loops: CDR1 LGHNT, CDR2 FRNRAP. Generated by immunoSEQ multiplex PCR, the TCRdb table keeps only in-frame clones and is missing some. The repertoire consists of around 150,000 clones, with more than 80% occurring once and the leading ten covering 7.5% to 9.5%. The data were taken from a study of T cell responses to AZD1222 COVID-19 vaccine. Whole-study results and caveats: Repertoires were sampled only after the peak T cell response.

This specimen consisted of peripheral blood, obtained 28 days after the second dose of the MenACWY control vaccine. The chain uses TRBV12-5 and TRBJ2-1, with TRBD2 matching 12 bases. This TCR derives from an adult who received the MenACWY meningococcal vaccine as a control. Written as DNA, the CDR3 is TGTGCTAGTGGTTCCGGACTAGCGGGGTACAATGAGCAGTTCTTC. Its translation: CASGSGLAGYNEQFF.